The entry that follows covers one T cell receptor beta chain sequence. What antigen it recognizes has not been identified. The junction does not match germline at one end; this may be a read error. TCRbeta CDR3 regions were amplified from genomic DNA using the immunoSEQ Assay, a bias-controlled multiplex PCR. Regarding the original processing steps: The number of nucleated cells in each sample was estimated by amplification of reference gene primers within the assay. To quantify the absolute abundance of each unique TCRbeta CDR3 rearrangement, sequence reads were collapsed and filtered. For each sample, productive Simpson clonality was calculated by taking the square root of Simpson's diversity index across productive rearrangements. TCRdb carries this immuneACCESS record with in-frame sequences only. Its versions omit some clonotypes, under half of them owing to an unresolved V gene in the studies checked, with the rest unexplained. The V and J calls and clone size are taken from that table; D and trimming were inferred from the DNA. This sample lists roughly 74,000 clones; 75% to 90% were detected once. The top ten clones comprise more than 0.9% of the sample.

The data were obtained in a study of blood T cell repertoires in COVID-19 (TCRdb year 2020). The study in broad terms: Samples covering the acute and convalescent phases of COVID-19 were provided by collaborators in the United States, Italy and Spain. A freely available public database, intended as a resource for researchers studying the immune response to SARS-CoV-2, is where the repertoires were released. The dataset comprised deeply sampled blood TCRbeta repertoires from subjects exposed to, actively infected with, or recovered from COVID-19. HLA class I and class II types, where available, came from metadata supplied by the sample provider rather than from assay-based typing. The material from the prospective study consisted of cDNA or gDNA derived from T cells, B-cell-depleted T cells, or PBMCs. Sample metadata almost always included a de-identified subject ID, COVID-19 status, age in years and sex. Samples were obtained from the ongoing ImmuneRACE study (first 160 participants) and from 1,000 to 1,500 subjects provided by 6 global collaborators. Summary of the overall study and its limitations: Clinical and demographic metadata were provided uncurated, with the amount varying by source and participant.

Enrolling through a virtual design, the prospective study's participants ranged in age from roughly 18 to 90 years and lived across about two dozen United States geographic areas. To assign participants to cohorts, the prospective study relied on clinical history that participants themselves reported in a screening survey and a study questionnaire. Mobile phlebotomists in the prospective study collected whole blood, serum and a nasopharyngeal or oropharyngeal swab from every participant. Additional blood draws and questionnaires over an approximately 2-month period could optionally be provided by prospective study participants. Prospective study blood samples were shipped either frozen or at room temperature before DNA extraction. The CDR3 measures 16 amino acids from cysteine to phenylalanine. The entry retains the CDR3 DNA only, 48 bases that are in frame from base 1. CDR1 and CDR2, per the germline V gene, are SNHLY and FYNNEI.

Here the chain combines TRBV2 and TRBJ2-7, with 8 middle bases fitting TRBD2. Sample: PBMCs or T cells enriched from blood (not recorded which). The source of this sequence is a woman between 50 and 59 years old with acute COVID-19. This receptor carries the CDR3 CASNEQAPGLAYEQYF. The DNA sequence follows: TGTGCCAGCAATGAACAGGCCCCGGGACTAGCCTACGAGCAGTACTTC.